The sequence of this TCR beta chain was determined in a study of CD8 T cells in Susac syndrome (dated by TCRdb to between 2018 and 2021). Regarding the study in general: Of the Susac syndrome patients who were sequenced, about 6 had clinically active disease and roughly eight were in clinical remission. At blood withdrawal, Susac syndrome patients were either therapy-naive, taking corticosteroids (in some cases with IVIg as well), or taking IVIg alone. Repertoire sequencing was used to test whether CD8+ T cell activation and differentiation in Susac syndrome was antigen driven. Points the paper makes about the study in general: The CD4+ T cell repertoire of patients with Susac syndrome showed no detectable clonal expansion. The TCR sequencing and HLA analysis was acknowledged to have included a relatively small number of individuals.

From cysteine to phenylalanine, the CDR3 is 13 amino acids long. Of all the DNA, just the CDR3 is kept, 39 bases in frame from base 1. Looking up the germline V gene yields CDR1 SGHRS and CDR2 YFSETQ. Trimming removed 0 bases from V and 1 base from J, leaving 4 bases between the germline ends. Notes on this clonotype: The specificity of this receptor is unknown. The input lacks base qualities; no much larger clone sits a single base away.

RNA was extracted using the RNeasy kit, and roughly 0.5 to 1 ug of the RNA was reverse transcribed with random hexamers. TCR beta CDR3 regions were amplified with the immunoSEQ multiplex PCR assay covering 54 Vbeta and 13 Jbeta segments. To correct PCR amplification bias, a synthetic template baseline was used for both primer optimization and computational correction. Regarding the original processing steps: Reads were annotated to V, D and J genes per IMGT and analyzed with immunoSEQ Analyzer, keeping only productive sequences. Clonality was calculated as one minus the Shannon entropy normalized by log2 of the number of productive unique sequences. For each patient and control, public and private clones were evaluated within the 100 most prevalent clones. Susac-specific clones were defined as absent from healthy and MS cohorts, over a thousand published viral clones and other ImmuneACCESS disease sequences. TCRdb reworked the public reads: Q25 trimming with fastp, MiXCR clone assembly, productive beta chains retained. Identical CDR3 proteins give one entry, which carries the most common genes and DNA. TCRdb, rather than the study authors, made the V and J calls. The sample has 110,000 to 150,000 distinct CDR3 sequences on record, about 94% of them singletons. The ten largest clones take up 0.065% to 0.095% of the sample.

Peripheral blood CD8+ and CD4+ T cells from healthy donors, Susac syndrome patients and multiple sclerosis patients were profiled by high-throughput TCR beta sequencing. Susac syndrome patients met recently defined diagnostic criteria for definite or probable disease. Bulk CD8+ and CD4+ T cells were purified by magnetic negative isolation, whereas CD8+ TEMRA cells were enriched by FACS. Blood was drawn into EDTA tubes, processed within 24 hours, and PBMCs were isolated by density gradient centrifugation. PBMCs intended for TCR sequencing were cryopreserved in liquid nitrogen and thawed later in a water bath at 37 degrees C. Purity of sorted or isolated CD4+, CD8+ and CD8+ TEMRA cells was at least 90%.

This sequence originates from a human donor with Susac syndrome. The chain is made from TRBV5-1 and TRBJ2-5; the D gene identity is not certain. Material: CD4+ T cells from PBMCs. The CDR3 reads as follows: CASSLASQETQYF. The sequenced DNA: TGCGCCAGCAGCTTGGCCAGCCAAGAGACCCAGTACTTC.